This T cell receptor beta chain was captured in a study of regulatory T cells in long-lasting Graves disease. The study's findings and limits: TRBV28, TRBJ1-2 and TRBJ2-5 were favored in persistent disease. With some 2,500 shared public clonotypes, persistent patients exceeded new patients, who shared about a thousand. Persistent Graves' cases showed lower TCR diversity than newly diagnosed cases.

Assembly of TCR beta libraries relied on iRepertoire HTBI primers together with Arm-PCR of CDR3 regions. The authors' processing: Analysis of the samples identified 50 to 70 TRBV and 14 TRBJ segments. A single record per CDR3 protein comes from TCRdb applying MiXCR to the multiplex PCR reads. These V and J calls are TCRdb output, not the study's own analysis. The repertoire holds 300,000 to 350,000 distinct CDR3 sequences, with 15% to 20% as singletons. Time point defined: persistent/refractory GD, antithyroid drugs over 5 years with positive TRAb. PBMC-derived RNA was used for the TCR library. This clonotype came up many times. Its target is not known. CDR3 length: 16 residues. V was shortened by 3 bases and J by 1 base, with 16 bases between the two germline ends. CDR1 SGDLS and CDR2 YYNGEE come from the germline V gene.

Sequenced here: peripheral blood mononuclear cells (PBMCs), sampled when the disease was refractory, from a patient treated with antithyroid drugs. The rearrangement joins TRBV9 to TRBJ2-5, with D possibly being TRBD1 (6 bases). The TCR comes from a female donor with Graves disease. CDR3 protein: CASSASGTSFQETQYF. The CDR3 DNA sequence: TGTGCCAGCAGCGCTTCCGGGACATCGTTCCAAGAGACCCAGTACTTC. Looking up the rest from reference TRBV9 and TRBJ2-5 gives the full variable domain: DSGVTQTPKHLITATGQRVTLRCSPRSGDLSVYWYQQSLDQGLQFLIQYYNGEERAKGNILERFSAQQFPDLHSELNLSSLELGDSALYFCASSASGTSFQETQYFGPGTRLLVL.